Listed below are T cell receptor beta chains from one sample, sequenced in a study of T-cell memory formation after mild COVID-19. Using its own MiXCR run on the 5' RACE reads, TCRdb lists one record per CDR3 protein. The sample shows 450,000 to 700,000 distinct CDR3 sequences, about a sixth of them seen only once. Sequenced: PBMCs or a T cell subset sorted from them (not recorded which). Source of these receptors: an adult woman who had mild COVID-19 (a few samples of this study predate the infection). Cell type and time point are not known. The CDR3 runs from the conserved cysteine through the conserved F or W. Fields, in order: V gene, J gene, D gene, clone size, CDR3 protein, CDR3 DNA. A D gene is named only where the DNA matches it firmly. The size of a clone is reported for some rows only, either as once, few or many, or as a class for expanded clones.

>TRBV24-1|TRBJ2-1|.|few
CATSAVTPAYINEQFF
TGTGCCACCAGTGCCGTGACCCCAGCCTACATCAATGAGCAGTTCTTC
>TRBV12-3/TRBV12-4|TRBJ2-2|.|few
CASRRERVNTGELFF
TGTGCCAGCAGACGTGAGCGGGTGAACACCGGGGAGCTGTTTTTT
>TRBV5-5|TRBJ1-2|TRBD1|few
CASSLAELTGNTF
TGTGCCAGCAGCTTGGCGGAGCTGACAGGGAATACCTTC
>TRBV7-9|TRBJ2-7|.|few
CASSQEYYEQYF
TGTGCCAGCAGCCAAGAATACTACGAGCAGTACTTC
>TRBV5-5|TRBJ2-3|TRBD1|once
CASSQGAQRTDTQYF
TGTGCCAGCAGCCAGGGGGCGCAAAGGACAGATACGCAGTATTTT
>TRBV29-1|TRBJ2-1|.|few
CSVPGNEQFF
TGCAGCGTCCCCGGCAATGAGCAGTTCTTC
>TRBV29-1|TRBJ1-1|.|.
CSAEDPLNTEAFF
TGCAGCGCCGAAGACCCCCTGAACACTGAAGCTTTCTTT
>TRBV9|TRBJ2-1|TRBD2|.
CASSGGLGGRSYNEQFF
TGTGCCAGCAGCGGGGGACTAGGCGGGAGATCCTACAATGAGCAGTTCTTC
>TRBV7-6|TRBJ2-2|.|.
CASSSPIGRAGELFF
TGTGCCAGCAGCTCCCCCATAGGTCGGGCCGGGGAGCTGTTTTTT
>TRBV6-6|TRBJ1-5|TRBD1|.
CASSYNRGKDQPQHF
TGTGCCAGCAGTTACAACAGGGGCAAGGATCAGCCCCAGCATTTT